Shown below are 8 T cell receptor delta chains from a single sample sequenced in a study of gamma-delta chains in newborns, infants, children. TCRdb reran clone calling via CATT on the reads. The sample records 8,900 or so delta-chain clones, 1.6% being singletons. Source material: blood. The receptors were sampled from a child who was a newborn, infant or young child, either healthy, febrile or measles-vaccinated (not recorded which).

This clone turned up a few times. The chain links TRDV1 to TRDJ1; TRDD3 aligns across 9 bases. The CDR3 extends over 22 amino acids. The germline V gene encodes CDR1 TSWWSYY and CDR2 QGS. V lost 0 bases and J lost 0; bases outside the gene matches: 20. The CDR3 DNA reads TGTGCTCTTGGGGAACTGAAGGGTATGATGTACTGGGGGACTCTGCACACCGATAAACTCATCTTT. It encodes CALGELKGMMYWGTLHTDKLIF.

As concerns this clone: The amino acid sequence in TCRdb belongs to a much larger clone and departs from this DNA's translation at residue 9, likely a sequencing read error; the sequence shown is translated from the DNA. The chain is built from TRDV2 and TRDJ3, with 8 bases fitting TRDD3. Germline V gene lookup returns CDR1 GEAIGNYY and CDR2 EKD. Germline trimming cut 1 base from V and 0 bases from J; bases unmatched to any gene: 7. The CDR3 is 19 amino acids. CDR3 amino acids: CACDTWGYYSSWDTRQMFF. CDR3 DNA sequence: TGTGCCTGTGACACGTGGGGATACTACAGCTCCTGGGACACCCGACAGATGTTTTTC.

In the case of this clone: TCRdb's listed protein matches a much larger clone and diverges from this DNA's translation at residue 12, likely through a read error; the protein shown comes from the DNA. The chain combines TRDV2 with TRDJ1; D might be TRDD3 (6 bases). The CDR3 spans 14 residues. Germline V lookup: CDR1 GEAIGNYY, CDR2 EKD. CDR3 protein: CACDGGRYTDKPIF. The CDR3, as DNA: TGTGCCTGTGACGGGGGGAGGTACACCGATAAACCCATCTTT.

Only a few counts were recorded for this clone. TCRdb shows a much larger clone's protein in place of this DNA's translation, and the two differ at residue 9, likely through a read error; the protein shown is translated from the DNA. Other DNA sequences in the same sample also yield this CDR3. The chain combines TRDV2 with TRDJ3; the match to TRDD3 covers 7 bases. The CDR3 totals 16 residues. CDR1 is GEAIGNYY and CDR2 is EKD in the germline V gene. The DNA of the CDR3 is TGTGCCTGTGACTGGGGGAGCTCCCGGGACACCCGACAGATGTTTTTC. It specifies CACDWGSSRDTRQMFF.

This clone was seen a few times. V usage is TRDV1 and J usage is TRDJ1, with a possible D match to TRDD2 (7 bases). The germline V gene encodes CDR1 TSWWSYY and CDR2 QGS. CDR3 length: 16 residues. V was trimmed by 2 bases and J by 9 bases, leaving 22 bases between them. The DNA for the CDR3 is TGTGCTCTTGGGGAATACTTCCTAGGTGAGGTGGGGGAACTCATCTTT. Protein: CALGEYFLGEVGELIF.

This clone was seen only a few times. A read error may be the cause here, since a much bigger clone is one base away. Other DNA sequences in the same sample also yield this CDR3. The chain has TRDV2 and TRDJ1; 10 nucleotides agree with TRDD3. Germline V gives CDR1 GEAIGNYY, CDR2 EKD. There are 14 residues in the CDR3. Written as DNA, the CDR3 is TGTGCCTGTGACAATGGGGGATACACCGACAAACTCATCTTT. Residues: CACDNGGYTDKLIF.

This clone is medium-sized within its sample. The same CDR3 also results from other DNA sequences found in this sample. The chain joins TRDV2 to TRDJ1; possible D gene TRDD3, 5 bases. Trimming stripped 0 bases from V and 0 bases from J, with 7 bases between. Germline V gene data show CDR1 as GEAIGNYY and CDR2 as EKD. The CDR3 is 14 residues long. CDR3 nucleotides: TGTGCCTGTGACACCTGGGGAGACACCGATAAACTCATCTTT. It codes for CACDTWGDTDKLIF.

By sample fraction, this clone is medium-sized. The chain has TRAV29/DV5 and TRDJ1, with 10 positions matching TRDD3. The length of the CDR3 is 17 residues. Germline CDR1 NSMFDY, CDR2 ISSIKDK. With V trimmed by 3 bases and J by 2 bases, 13 bases remained unmatched. The CDR3 DNA is TGTGCAGCAACCAGAACGTGGGTGGGGGATACAACCGATAAACTCATCTTT. Amino acids: CAATRTWVGDTTDKLIF.